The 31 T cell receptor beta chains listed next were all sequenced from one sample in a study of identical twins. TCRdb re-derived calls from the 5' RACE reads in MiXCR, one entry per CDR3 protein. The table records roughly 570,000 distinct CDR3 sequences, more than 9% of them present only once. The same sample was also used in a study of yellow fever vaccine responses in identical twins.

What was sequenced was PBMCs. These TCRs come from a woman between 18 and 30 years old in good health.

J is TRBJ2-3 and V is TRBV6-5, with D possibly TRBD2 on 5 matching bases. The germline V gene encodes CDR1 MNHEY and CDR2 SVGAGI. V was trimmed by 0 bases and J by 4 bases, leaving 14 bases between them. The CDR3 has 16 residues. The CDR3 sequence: CASSYSSGSGPDTQYF. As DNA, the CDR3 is TGTGCCAGCAGTTACTCGAGTGGGAGCGGCCCAGATACGCAGTATTTT.

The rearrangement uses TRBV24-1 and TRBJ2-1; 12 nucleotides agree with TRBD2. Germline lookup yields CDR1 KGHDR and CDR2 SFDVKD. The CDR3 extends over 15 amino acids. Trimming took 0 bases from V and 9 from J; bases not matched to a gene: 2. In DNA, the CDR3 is TGTGCCACCAGTGATTTGCGACTAGCGGGAGTTGAGCAGTTCTTC. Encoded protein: CATSDLRLAGVEQFF.

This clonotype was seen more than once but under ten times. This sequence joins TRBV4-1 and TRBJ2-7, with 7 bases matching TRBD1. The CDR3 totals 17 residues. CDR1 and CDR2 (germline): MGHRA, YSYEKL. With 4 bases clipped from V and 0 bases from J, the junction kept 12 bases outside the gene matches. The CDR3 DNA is TGCGCCAGCAGCCCCAGCGAGGGGGCCAGGAGCTCCTACGAGCAGTACTTC. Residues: CASSPSEGARSSYEQYF.

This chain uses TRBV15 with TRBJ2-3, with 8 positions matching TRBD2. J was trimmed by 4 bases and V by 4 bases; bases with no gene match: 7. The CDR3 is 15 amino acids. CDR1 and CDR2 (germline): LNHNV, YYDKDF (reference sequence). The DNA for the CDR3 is TGTGCCACCAGCACAAGAGCGGGAGCCGCAGATACGCAGTATTTT. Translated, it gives CATSTRAGAADTQYF.

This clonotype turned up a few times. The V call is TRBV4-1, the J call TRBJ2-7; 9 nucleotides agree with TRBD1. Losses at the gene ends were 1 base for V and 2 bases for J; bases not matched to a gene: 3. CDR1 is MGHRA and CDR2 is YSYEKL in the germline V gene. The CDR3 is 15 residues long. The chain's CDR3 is CASSQVTGGPYEQYF. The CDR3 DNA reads TGCGCCAGCAGCCAAGTAACAGGGGGCCCCTACGAGCAGTACTTC.

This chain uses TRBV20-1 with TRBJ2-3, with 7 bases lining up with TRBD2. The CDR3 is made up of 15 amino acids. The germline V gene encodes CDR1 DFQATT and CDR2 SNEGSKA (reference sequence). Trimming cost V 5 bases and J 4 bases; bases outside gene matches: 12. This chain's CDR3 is CSAAPLAGVADTQYF. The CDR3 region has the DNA TGCAGTGCTGCGCCGCTCGCGGGGGTGGCAGATACGCAGTATTTT.

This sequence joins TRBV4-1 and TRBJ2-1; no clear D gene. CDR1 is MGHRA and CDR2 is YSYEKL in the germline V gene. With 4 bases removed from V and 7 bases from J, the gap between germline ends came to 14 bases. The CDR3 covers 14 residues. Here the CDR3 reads CASSLSVVRNEQFF. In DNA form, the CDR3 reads TGCGCCAGCAGCCTATCGGTCGTCCGTAATGAGCAGTTCTTC.

The CDR3 nucleotides read TGTGCCACCATGAGAACCCCGAGGACAGGATCGAACACCGGGGAGCTGTTTTTT. This gives the protein CATMRTPRTGSNTGELFF. V gene TRBV24-1 combines with J gene TRBJ2-2, with 7 bases identical to TRBD1. The CDR3 length is 18 residues. Germline CDR1 reads KGHDR; CDR2 reads SFDVKD. Trimming removed 8 bases from V and 0 bases from J; junction bases left unmatched: 14.

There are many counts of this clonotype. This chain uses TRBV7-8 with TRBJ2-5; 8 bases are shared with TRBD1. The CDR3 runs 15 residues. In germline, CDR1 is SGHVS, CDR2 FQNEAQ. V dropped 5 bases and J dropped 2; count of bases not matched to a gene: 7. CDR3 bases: TGTGCCAGCAGCGGAGGGGACAGGCGACAAGAGACCCAGTACTTC. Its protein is CASSGGDRRQETQYF.

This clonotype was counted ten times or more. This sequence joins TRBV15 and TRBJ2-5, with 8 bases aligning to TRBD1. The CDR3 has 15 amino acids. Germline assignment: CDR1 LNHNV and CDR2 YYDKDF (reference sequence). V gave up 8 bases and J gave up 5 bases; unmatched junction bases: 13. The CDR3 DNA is TGTGCCACCTCCCTAGAAGGACAGGGCGGCGAGACCCAGTACTTC. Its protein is CATSLEGQGGETQYF.

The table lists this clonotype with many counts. This CDR3 reads CASSPLSGTGVREQYF. The DNA for the CDR3 is TGTGCCAGCTCACCACTTTCCGGGACAGGGGTAAGGGAGCAGTACTTC. The chain recombines TRBV18 with TRBJ2-7; 10 bases map to TRBD1. The germline CDR1 and CDR2 sequences are KGHSH and LQKENI. This CDR3 region has 16 residues. V dropped 1 base and J dropped 7; count of bases not matched to a gene: 10.

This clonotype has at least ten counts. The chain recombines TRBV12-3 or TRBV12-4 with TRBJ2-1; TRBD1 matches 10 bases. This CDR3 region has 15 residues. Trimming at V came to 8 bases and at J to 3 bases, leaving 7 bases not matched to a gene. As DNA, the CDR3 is TGTGCCAGCTGCTGGGGACAGGGGCGCTACAATGAGCAGTTCTTC. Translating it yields CASCWGQGRYNEQFF.

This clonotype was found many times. CDR3 in amino acids: CASRMDRGYEQYF. The CDR3 bases are TGTGCCAGCAGGATGGACAGGGGTTACGAGCAGTACTTC. The gene calls are TRBV28 and TRBJ2-7; 9 positions match TRBD1. CDR3 length: 13 residues. CDR1 is MDHEN and CDR2 is SYDVKM in the germline V gene. The V and J ends lost 6 bases and 4 bases, in that order; junction bases with no gene match: 4.

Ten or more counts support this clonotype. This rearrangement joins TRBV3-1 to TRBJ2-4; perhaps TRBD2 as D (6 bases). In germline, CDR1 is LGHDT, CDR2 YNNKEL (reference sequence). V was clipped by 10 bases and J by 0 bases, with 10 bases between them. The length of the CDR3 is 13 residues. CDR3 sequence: CATSGEAKNIQYF. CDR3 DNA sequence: TGTGCCACTTCGGGAGAAGCCAAAAACATTCAGTACTTC.

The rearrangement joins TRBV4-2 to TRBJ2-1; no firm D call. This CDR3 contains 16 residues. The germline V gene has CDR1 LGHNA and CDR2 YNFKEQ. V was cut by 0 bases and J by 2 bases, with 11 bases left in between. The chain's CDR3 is CASSQDSQLAYNEQFF. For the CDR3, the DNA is TGTGCCAGCAGCCAAGATTCCCAGCTAGCCTACAATGAGCAGTTCTTC.

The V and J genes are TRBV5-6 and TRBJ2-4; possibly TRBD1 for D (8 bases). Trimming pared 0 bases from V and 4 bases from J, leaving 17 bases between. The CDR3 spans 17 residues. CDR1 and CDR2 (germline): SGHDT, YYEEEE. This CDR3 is CASSLGGGTGTKNIQYF. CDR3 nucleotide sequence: TGTGCCAGCAGCTTGGGGGGAGGGACAGGCACAAAAAACATTCAGTACTTC.

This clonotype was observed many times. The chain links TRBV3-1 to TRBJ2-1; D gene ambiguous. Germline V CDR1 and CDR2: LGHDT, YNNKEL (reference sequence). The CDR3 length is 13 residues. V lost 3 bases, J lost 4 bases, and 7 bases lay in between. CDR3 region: CASSQSPYNEQFF. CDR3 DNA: TGTGCCAGCAGCCAGTCACCATACAATGAGCAGTTCTTC.

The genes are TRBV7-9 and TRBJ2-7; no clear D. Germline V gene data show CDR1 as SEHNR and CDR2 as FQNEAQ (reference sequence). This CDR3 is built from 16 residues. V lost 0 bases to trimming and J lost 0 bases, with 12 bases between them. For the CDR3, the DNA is TGTGCCAGCAGCTTAGCATTGGGAAAGAACTCCTACGAGCAGTACTTC. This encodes CASSLALGKNSYEQYF. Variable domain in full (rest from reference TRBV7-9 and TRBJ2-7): DTGVSQNPRHKITKRGQNVTFRCDPISEHNRLYWYRQTLGQGPEFLTYFQNEAQLEKSRLLSDRFSAERPKGSFSTLEIQRTEQGDSAMYLCASSLALGKNSYEQYFGPGTRLTVT.

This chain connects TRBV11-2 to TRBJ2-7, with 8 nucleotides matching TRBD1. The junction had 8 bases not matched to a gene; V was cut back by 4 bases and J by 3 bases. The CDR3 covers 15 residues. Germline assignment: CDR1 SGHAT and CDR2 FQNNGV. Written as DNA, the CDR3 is TGTGCCAGCAGCTCAACCGGGACAGGCGACTACGAGCAGTACTTC. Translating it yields CASSSTGTGDYEQYF.

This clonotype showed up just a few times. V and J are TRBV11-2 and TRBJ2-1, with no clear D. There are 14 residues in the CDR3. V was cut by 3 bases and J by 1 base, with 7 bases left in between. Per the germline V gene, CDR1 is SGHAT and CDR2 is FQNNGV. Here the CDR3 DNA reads TGTGCCAGCAGCTTCGACCCGTCCTACAATGAGCAGTTCTTC. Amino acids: CASSFDPSYNEQFF.

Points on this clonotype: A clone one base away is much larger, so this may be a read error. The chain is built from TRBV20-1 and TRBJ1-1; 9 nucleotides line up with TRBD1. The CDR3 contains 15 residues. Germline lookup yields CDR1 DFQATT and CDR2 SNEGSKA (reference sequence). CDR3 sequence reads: CSASEPTGGRSEASF. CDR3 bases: TGCAGTGCTAGCGAACCTACAGGGGGCAGGAGTGAAGCTTCCTTT.

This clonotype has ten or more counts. The CDR3 loop is CSVVGYNTEAFF. CDR3 DNA: TGCAGCGTTGTTGGGTACAACACTGAAGCTTTCTTT. V gene TRBV29-1 combines with J gene TRBJ1-1; no clear D gene. Trimming stripped 4 bases from V and 2 bases from J, with 8 bases between. Germline V gene lookup returns CDR1 SQVTM and CDR2 ANQGSEA. This CDR3 has 12 amino acids.

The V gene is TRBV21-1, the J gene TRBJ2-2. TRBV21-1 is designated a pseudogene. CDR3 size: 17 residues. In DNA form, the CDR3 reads TGTGTCAGCAGCAAAGATGTCTGGACGGACGGCACCGGGGAGCTGTTTTTT. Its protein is CVSSKDVWTDGTGELFF.

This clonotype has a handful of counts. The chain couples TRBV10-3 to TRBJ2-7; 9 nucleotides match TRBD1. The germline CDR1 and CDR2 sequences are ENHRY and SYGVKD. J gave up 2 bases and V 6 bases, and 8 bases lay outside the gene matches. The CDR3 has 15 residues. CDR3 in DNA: TGTGCCATCAGAGGAGGACAGGGGATTACCTACGAGCAGTACTTC. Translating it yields CAIRGGQGITYEQYF.

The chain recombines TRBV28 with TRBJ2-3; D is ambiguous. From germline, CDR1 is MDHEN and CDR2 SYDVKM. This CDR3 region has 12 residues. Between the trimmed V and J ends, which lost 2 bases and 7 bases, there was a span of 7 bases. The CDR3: CASSLLENTQYF. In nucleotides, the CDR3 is TGTGCCAGCAGTTTACTTGAAAATACGCAGTATTTT.

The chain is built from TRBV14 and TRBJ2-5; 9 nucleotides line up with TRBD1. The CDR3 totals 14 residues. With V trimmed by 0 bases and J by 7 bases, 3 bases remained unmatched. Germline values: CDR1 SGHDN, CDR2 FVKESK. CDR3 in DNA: TGTGCCAGCAGCCAAGAACAGGGGGCGGTGACCCAGTACTTC. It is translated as CASSQEQGAVTQYF.

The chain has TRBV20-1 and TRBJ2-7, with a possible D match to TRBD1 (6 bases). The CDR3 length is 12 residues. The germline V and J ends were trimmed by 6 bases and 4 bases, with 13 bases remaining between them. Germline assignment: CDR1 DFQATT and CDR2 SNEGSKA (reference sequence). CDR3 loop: CSAQGPEYEQYF. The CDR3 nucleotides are TGCAGTGCACAGGGACCGGAGTACGAGCAGTACTTC.

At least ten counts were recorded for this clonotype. The CDR3 nucleotides read TGCAGTGCTCGGTGGACAGATAACTATGGCTACACCTTC. Its protein product is CSARWTDNYGYTF. The J gene is TRBJ1-2, the V gene TRBV20-1; tentative D call: TRBD1 (6 bases). The V gene lost 5 bases and the J gene lost 1 base, with 11 bases spanning the gap. The germline V gene has CDR1 DFQATT and CDR2 SNEGSKA (reference sequence). The CDR3 is 13 residues long.

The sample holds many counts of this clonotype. The CDR3 loop is CASSRTGTGKGYEQYF. DNA for the CDR3: TGCGCCAGCAGCCGAACCGGGACAGGGAAGGGCTACGAGCAGTACTTC. The chain uses TRBV4-3 and TRBJ2-7; 9 bases map to TRBD1. The CDR3 extends over 16 amino acids. Losses at the gene ends were 4 bases for V and 3 bases for J; bases not matched to a gene: 10. CDR1 is LGHNA, CDR2 YSLEER, per germline.

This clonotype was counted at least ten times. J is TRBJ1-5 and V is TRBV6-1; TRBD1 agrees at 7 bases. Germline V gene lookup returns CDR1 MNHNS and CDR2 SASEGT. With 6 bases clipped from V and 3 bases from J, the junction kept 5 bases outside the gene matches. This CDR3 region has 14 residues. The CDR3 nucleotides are TGTGCCAGCAGCACGGGACAGTACAATCAGCCCCAGCATTTT. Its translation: CASSTGQYNQPQHF.

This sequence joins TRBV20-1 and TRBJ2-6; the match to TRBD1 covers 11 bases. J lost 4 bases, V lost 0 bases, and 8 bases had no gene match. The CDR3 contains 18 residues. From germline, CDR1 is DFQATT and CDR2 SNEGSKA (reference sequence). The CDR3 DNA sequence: TGCAGTGCTAGAGACCCGGACAGGGGGCTCTCAGGGGCCAACGTCCTGACTTTC. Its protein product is CSARDPDRGLSGANVLTF.